The source of this T cell receptor (beta chain) is a study of blood T cells in healthy people across ages (dated by TCRdb to 2014 to 2015). Regarding the study in general: In model experiments, template switching captured roughly one uniquely barcoded TCR beta cDNA molecule for every two T cells. To avoid experimental bias, donors of different ages were randomly spread across the sequencing lanes. The study measured age-related changes in TCR beta repertoire diversity using deep sequencing normalized with unique cDNA molecular identifiers. The donors were split into four age groups: young (average 16 years), middle-aged (roughly 39), aged (around 67) and long-lived (approximately 80). For two donors (one aged 18 to 29 and one aged 80 or older), the study analyzed two additional independent replicas of 1 million unique cDNA reads from the same blood draw. On the study overall, not on this receptor specifically: Donor CMV infection status was unknown, potentially confounding age-related changes in expanded clonotypes. Compared with the aged group, more naive CD4+ T cells, fewer expanded clones and increased TCR diversity were shown by the long-lived group, suggesting age selection. Because profiling used bulk unsorted PBMCs, naive and antigen-experienced compartments could not be compared conclusively. Observed TCR beta diversity per million T cells fell roughly linearly with age, and a significant reduction was already apparent by age roughly 40. Estimates of total diversity from one million sequenced T cells were regarded as lower bounds and underestimates. A strong correlation was found between observed TCR beta diversity and the percentage of naive T cells measured by flow cytometry.

The donors were 40 or so Caucasian individuals from Russia, aged roughly 6 to 90 years, who were systemically healthy. Each donor gave roughly 9 milliliters of peripheral blood, drawn into EDTA-treated Vacutainer tubes. PBMCs were isolated by Ficoll-Paque density-gradient centrifugation, with at least 6 million obtained per sample. Trizol reagent was used to extract total RNA from the PBMCs, yielding at least 5 micrograms per sample. For every donor, an aliquot of PBMCs went through flow cytometry to measure the percentages of naive CD45RAhigh/CD27high T cells. This clonotype has only one observation. There is no known antigen for this receptor. The input lacks base qualities; no much larger clone sits a single base away. One read offers little support. For CDR1 and CDR2, the germline V gene lists SGHDN and FVKESK. V is shortened by 4 bases, J by 5 bases, and the region joining them spans 12 bases. The CDR3, cysteine through phenylalanine, is 14 amino acids long. The kept DNA is CDR3 alone, 42 bases in frame from the first base.

Libraries were constructed by 5' RACE. The sequencer listed for this sample is Illumina HiSeq 2500. A second PCR of 7 to 11 cycles was performed with a sample-barcoded 5' primer and a J-beta primer mix. A unique molecular identifier was introduced onto each TCR beta cDNA molecule by a template-switch 5' adaptor carrying 12 random nucleotides. At least 2.5 million CDR3-containing paired-end reads were obtained from each sample. First-strand cDNA synthesis was performed from all RNA using the Mint cDNA synthesis kit, with priming by a TRBC-specific oligonucleotide. Following uracil-DNA glycosylase treatment, a first 18-cycle PCR with universal primers M1SS and BC2_uni_R was performed on all cDNA. As for how the authors treated the data: For normalization, 1 million high-quality reads were randomly selected from each sample, with every read carrying a distinct molecular identifier. Instead of being binned into consensus sequences, reads with shared molecular identifiers were discarded. MiTCR, with a Q25 quality threshold and the strictest error-elimination algorithm, was used for CDR3 identification, clonotype clustering and error correction. A nonparametric unseen species model with Euler transformation was used to estimate a lower bound on total TCR beta diversity. The raw public data were reprocessed by TCRdb itself: fastp quality trimming at Q25, MiXCR clonotype calling, in-frame beta chains only. Each entry is one CDR3 protein sequence, shown with its most common DNA and genes. The V and J calls come from TCRdb's annotation, not from the publication. The sample profile shows 1.5 million to 2 million distinct CDR3 sequences; about 30% of them were found once. The top ten clones comprise roughly 8% of the sample.

This TCR was sampled from a woman aged 25 to 39 in good health. Sequencing was done on a sample of blood. The chain is made from TRBV14 and TRBJ2-1, with an unclear D gene assignment. The DNA sequence follows: TGTGCCAGCAGCCTCCGGGTAGCACACAATGAGCAGTTCTTC. This encodes CASSLRVAHNEQFF.